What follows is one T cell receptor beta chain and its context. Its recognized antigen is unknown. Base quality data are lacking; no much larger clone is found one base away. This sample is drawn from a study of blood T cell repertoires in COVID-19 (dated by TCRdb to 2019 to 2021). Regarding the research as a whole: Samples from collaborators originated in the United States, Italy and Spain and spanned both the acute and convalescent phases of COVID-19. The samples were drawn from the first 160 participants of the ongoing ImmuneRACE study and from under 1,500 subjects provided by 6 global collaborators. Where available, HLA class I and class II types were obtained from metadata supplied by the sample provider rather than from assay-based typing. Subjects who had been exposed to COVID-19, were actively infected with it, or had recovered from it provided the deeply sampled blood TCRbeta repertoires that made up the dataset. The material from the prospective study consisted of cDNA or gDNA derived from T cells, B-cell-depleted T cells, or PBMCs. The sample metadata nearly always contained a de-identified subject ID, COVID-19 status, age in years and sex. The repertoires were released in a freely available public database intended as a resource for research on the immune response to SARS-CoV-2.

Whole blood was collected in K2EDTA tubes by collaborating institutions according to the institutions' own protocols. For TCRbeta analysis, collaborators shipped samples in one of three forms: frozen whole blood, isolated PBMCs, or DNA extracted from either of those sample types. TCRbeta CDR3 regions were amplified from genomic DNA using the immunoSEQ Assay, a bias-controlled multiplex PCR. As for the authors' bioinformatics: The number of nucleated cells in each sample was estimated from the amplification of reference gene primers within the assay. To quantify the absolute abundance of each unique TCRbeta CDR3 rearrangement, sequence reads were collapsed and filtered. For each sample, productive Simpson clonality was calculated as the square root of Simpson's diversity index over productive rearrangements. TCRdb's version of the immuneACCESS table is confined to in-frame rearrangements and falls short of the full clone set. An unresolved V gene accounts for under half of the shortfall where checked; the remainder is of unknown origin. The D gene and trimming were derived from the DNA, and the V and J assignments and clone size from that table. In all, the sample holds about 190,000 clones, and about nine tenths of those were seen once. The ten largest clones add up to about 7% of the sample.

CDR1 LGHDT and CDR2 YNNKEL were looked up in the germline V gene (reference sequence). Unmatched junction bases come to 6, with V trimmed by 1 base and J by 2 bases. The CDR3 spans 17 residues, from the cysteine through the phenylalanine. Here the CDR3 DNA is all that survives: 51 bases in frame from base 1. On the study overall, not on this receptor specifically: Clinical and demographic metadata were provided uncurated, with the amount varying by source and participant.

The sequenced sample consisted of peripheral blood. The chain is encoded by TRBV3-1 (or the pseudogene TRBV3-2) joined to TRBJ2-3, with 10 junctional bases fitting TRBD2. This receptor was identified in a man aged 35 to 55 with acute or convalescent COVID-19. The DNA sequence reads TGTGCCAGCAGCCAAGGGGCTAGCGGGGGATACACAGATACGCAGTATTTT. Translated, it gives CASSQGASGGYTDTQYF.